This TCR beta chain emerged from a study of T-cell memory formation after mild COVID-19. Whole-study results and caveats: Contracting CD4+ clones lay largely in CM and EM, with CD8+ ones residing in EMRA. Balance between CD4 and CD8 was seen in clones contracting day 15 to 85, and a CD4+ lean was seen in later expanders.

CDR3 size: 12 residues. Germline V gene lookup returns CDR1 ENHRY and CDR2 SYGVKD. V lost 6 bases, J lost 7 bases, and 5 bases stayed unmatched. This clonotype was counted between two and nine times. Its antigen is unknown. Each CDR3 protein is one row after TCRdb ran MiXCR on the 5' RACE reads. The table lists more than 150,000 distinct CDR3 sequences, approximately 18% of them singletons, with 3.5% to 5% in the top ten. The source material was PBMCs or a T cell subset sorted from them (not recorded which). V is TRBV10-3 and J is TRBJ1-1; 7 positions agree with TRBD1. The clonotype was recovered from a young man who had mild COVID-19 (a few samples of this study predate the infection). Cell type and time point are not known. CDR3 protein: CAISSRGNEAFF. The CDR3 DNA follows: TGTGCCATCAGCTCCAGGGGGAATGAAGCTTTCTTT.